This TCR beta chain was sequenced during a study of cytomegalovirus exposure and HLA in healthy donors. Study-level results: Most TCRs appeared rarely, but some public TCRs recurred in many donors. One cluster of highly shared sequence variants probably arose as a sequencing artifact.

A word on this clone: What it recognizes is unknown.

This CDR3 spans 20 amino acids. The V end lost 2 bases, the J end lost 7 bases, and 27 bases lay between the germline ends. Germline V gene data show CDR1 as MGHRA and CDR2 as YSYEKL. A multiplex PCR was run with 60 Vbeta primers and 13 Jbeta primers. Only in-frame clones appear in the TCRdb table, and some are missing; sequencing was by immunoSEQ multiplex PCR. The table shows 150,000 to 200,000 clones, with approximately 71% occurring only once. Material: PBMCs. The V gene is TRBV4-1, the J gene TRBJ1-6; a weak D match, TRBD1 (5 bases). The source is a man between 18 and 35 years old in good health and CMV-seropositive. The CDR3 here is CASSQPISGDQIRMNSPLHF. Written as DNA, the CDR3 is TGCGCCAGCAGCCAACCCATATCGGGGGATCAGATTCGGATGAATTCACCCCTCCACTTT.